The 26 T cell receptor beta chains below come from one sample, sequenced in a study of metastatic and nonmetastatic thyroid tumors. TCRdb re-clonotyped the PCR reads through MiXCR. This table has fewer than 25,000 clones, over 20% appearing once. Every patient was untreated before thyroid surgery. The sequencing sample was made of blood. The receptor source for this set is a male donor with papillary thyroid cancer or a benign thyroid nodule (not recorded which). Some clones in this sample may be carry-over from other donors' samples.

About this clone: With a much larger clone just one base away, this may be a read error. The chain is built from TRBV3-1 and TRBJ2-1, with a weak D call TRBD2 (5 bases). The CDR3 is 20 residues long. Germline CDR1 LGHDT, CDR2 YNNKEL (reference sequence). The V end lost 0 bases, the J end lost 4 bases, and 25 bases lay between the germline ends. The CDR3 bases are TGTGCCAGCAGCCAAGATCTATGGTATCTGGGGTCACCGGGGTACAATGAGCAGTTCTTC. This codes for CASSQDLWYLGSPGYNEQFF.

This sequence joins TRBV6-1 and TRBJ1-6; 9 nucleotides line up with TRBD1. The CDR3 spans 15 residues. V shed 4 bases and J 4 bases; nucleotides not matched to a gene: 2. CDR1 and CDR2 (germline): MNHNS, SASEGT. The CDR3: CASSGGQGYNSPLHF. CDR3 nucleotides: TGTGCCAGCAGTGGGGGACAGGGATATAATTCACCCCTCCACTTT.

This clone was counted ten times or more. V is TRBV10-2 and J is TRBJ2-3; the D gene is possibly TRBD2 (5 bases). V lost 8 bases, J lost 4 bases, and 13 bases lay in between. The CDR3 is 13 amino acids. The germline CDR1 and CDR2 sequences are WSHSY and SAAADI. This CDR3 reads CASESEGSDTQYF. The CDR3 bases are TGCGCCAGCGAGAGTGAGGGTTCAGATACGCAGTATTTT.

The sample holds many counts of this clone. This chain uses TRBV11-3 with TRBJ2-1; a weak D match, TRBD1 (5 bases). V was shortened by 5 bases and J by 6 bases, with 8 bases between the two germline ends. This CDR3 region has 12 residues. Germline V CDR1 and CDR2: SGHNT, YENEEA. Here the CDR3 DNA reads TGTGCCAGCAGCCAAGACAGCAATGAGCAGTTCTTC. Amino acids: CASSQDSNEQFF.

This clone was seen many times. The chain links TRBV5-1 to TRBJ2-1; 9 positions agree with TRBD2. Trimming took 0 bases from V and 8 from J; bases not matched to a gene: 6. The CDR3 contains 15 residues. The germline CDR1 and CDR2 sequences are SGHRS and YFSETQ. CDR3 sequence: CASSLAGTSNHEQFF. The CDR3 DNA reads TGCGCCAGCAGCTTGGCCGGGACTAGCAACCATGAGCAGTTCTTC.

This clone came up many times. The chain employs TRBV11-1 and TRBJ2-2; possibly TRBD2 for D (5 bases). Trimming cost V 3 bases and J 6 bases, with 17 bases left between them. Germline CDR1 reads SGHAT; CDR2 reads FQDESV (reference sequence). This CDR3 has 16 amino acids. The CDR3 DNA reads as TGTGCCAGCAGCTTTGGGCTAGCAGGTGTGGCCGGGGAGCTGTTTTTT. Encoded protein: CASSFGLAGVAGELFF.

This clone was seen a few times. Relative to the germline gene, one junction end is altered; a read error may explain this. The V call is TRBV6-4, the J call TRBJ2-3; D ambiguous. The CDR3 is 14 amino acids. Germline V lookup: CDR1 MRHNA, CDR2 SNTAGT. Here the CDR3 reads CASSDSPGTYTHYF. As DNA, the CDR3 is TGTGCCAGCAGTGACTCTCCAGGCACATATACGCATTATTTT.

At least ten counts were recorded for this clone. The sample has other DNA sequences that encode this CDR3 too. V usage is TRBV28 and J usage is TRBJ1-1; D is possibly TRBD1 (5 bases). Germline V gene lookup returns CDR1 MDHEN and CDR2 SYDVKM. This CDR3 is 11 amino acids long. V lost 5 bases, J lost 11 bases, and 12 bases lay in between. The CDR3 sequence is CASSRQRRAFF. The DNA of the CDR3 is TGTGCCAGCAGTAGACAGAGACGGGCTTTCTTT.

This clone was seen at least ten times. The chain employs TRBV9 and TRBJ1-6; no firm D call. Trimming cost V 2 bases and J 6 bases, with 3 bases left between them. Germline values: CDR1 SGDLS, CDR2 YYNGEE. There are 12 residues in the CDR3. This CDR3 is CASSVSNSPLHF. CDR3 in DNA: TGTGCCAGCAGCGTGTCTAATTCACCCCTCCACTTT.

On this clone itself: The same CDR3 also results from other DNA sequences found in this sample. The CDR3 bases are TGCAGTGCAATCCCCCTCCAAACACCGAGGGATGAGCAGTTCTTC. Its translation: CSAIPLQTPRDEQFF. The V gene is TRBV20-1, the J gene TRBJ2-1, with D possibly matching TRBD2 (5 bases). Per the germline V gene, CDR1 is DFQATT and CDR2 is SNEGSKA (reference sequence). Trimming left V 6 bases short and J 8 bases short, with 23 bases between. The CDR3 length is 15 residues.

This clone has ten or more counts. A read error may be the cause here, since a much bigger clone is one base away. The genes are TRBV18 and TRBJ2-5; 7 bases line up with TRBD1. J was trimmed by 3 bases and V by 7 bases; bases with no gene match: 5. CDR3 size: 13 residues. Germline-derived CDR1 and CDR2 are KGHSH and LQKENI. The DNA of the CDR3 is TGTGCCAGCTTATCAGGGGGAAAAGAGACCCAGTACTTC. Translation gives CASLSGGKETQYF.

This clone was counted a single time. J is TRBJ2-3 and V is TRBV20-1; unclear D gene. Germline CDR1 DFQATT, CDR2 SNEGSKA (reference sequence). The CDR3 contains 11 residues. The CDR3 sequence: CIAPACLAQYF. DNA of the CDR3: TGCATTGCCCCAGCGTGTTTAGCGCAGTATTTT.

CDR3 DNA sequence: TGTGCCAGCAGTACACAGGGCTCCTCCTACGAGCAGTACTTC. This translates into CASSTQGSSYEQYF. The chain has TRBV6-1 and TRBJ2-7; possibly TRBD1 for D (6 bases). The CDR3 is 14 residues long. Germline CDR1 is MNHNS and CDR2 is SASEGT. Trimming shortened V by 5 bases and J by 0 bases, and 11 bases separated the two germline ends.

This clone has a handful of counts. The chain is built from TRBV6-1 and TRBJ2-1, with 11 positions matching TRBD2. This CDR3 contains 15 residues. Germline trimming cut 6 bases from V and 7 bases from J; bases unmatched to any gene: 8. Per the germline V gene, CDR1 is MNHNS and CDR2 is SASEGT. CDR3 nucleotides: TGTGCCAGCAGCTATACTAGCGGGAGTGGTAATGAGCAGTTCTTC. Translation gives CASSYTSGSGNEQFF.

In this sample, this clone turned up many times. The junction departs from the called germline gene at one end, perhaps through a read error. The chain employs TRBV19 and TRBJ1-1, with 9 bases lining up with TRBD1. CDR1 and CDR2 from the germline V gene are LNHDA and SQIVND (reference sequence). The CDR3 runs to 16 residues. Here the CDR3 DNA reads TGTGCCAGTAGTATAGATGGACAGGGGATGAACACTGGAGCTTTCTTT. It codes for CASSIDGQGMNTGAFF.

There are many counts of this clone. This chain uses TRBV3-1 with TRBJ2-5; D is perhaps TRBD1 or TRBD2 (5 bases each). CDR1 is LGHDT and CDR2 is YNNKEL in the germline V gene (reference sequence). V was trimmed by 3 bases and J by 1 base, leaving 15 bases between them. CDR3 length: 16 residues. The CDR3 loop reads CASSHSGPGSQETQYF. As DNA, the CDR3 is TGTGCCAGCAGCCACTCGGGGCCGGGGAGCCAAGAGACCCAGTACTTC.

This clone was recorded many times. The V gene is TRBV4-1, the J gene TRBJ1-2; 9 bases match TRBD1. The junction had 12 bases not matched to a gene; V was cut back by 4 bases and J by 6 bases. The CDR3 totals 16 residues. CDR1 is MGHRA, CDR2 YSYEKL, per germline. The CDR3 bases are TGCGCCAGCAGCCCGTGGACAGGGGCGCATCTTGATGGCTACACCTTC. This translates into CASSPWTGAHLDGYTF.

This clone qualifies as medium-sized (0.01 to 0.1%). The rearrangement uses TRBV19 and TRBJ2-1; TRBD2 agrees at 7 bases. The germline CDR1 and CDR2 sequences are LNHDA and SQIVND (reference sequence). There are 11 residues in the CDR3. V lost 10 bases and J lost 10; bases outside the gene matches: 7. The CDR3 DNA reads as TGTGCCACTGGGAGGGGTAGCGAGCAGTTCTTC. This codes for CATGRGSEQFF.

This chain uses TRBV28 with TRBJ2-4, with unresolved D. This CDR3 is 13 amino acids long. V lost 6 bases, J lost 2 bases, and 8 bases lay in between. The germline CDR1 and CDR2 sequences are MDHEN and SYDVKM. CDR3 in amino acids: CASRKVTKNIQYF. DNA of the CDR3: TGTGCCAGCAGGAAGGTAACCAAAAACATTCAGTACTTC.

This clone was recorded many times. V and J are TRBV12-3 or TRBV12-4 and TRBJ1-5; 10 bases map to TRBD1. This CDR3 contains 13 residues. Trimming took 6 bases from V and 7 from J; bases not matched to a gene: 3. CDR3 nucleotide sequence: TGTGCCAGCAGGACAGGGGGCGGCCAGCCCCAGCATTTT. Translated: CASRTGGGQPQHF.

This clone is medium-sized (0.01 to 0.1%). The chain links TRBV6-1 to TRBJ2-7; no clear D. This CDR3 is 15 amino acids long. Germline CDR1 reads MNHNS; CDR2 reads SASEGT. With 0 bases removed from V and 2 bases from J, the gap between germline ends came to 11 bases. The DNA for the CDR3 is TGTGCCAGCAGTGAAGCGGGGTCGGCAGCCTACGAGCAGTACTTC. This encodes CASSEAGSAAYEQYF.

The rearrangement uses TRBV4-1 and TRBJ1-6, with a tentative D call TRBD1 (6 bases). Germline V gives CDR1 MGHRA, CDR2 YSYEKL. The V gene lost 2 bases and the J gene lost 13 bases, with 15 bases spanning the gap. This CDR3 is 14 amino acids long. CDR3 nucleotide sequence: TGCGCCAGCAGCCAACCGGACAGTCTTTATCCCCTCCACTTT. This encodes CASSQPDSLYPLHF.

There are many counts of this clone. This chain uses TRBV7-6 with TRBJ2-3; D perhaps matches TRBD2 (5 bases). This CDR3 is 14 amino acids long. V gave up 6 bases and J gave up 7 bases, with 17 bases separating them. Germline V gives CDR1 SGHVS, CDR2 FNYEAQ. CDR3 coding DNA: TGTGCCAGCAGTTTTACTGGGCCGGGAAATACGCAGTATTTT. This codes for CASSFTGPGNTQYF.

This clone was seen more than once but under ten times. CDR3 coding DNA: TGTGCCAGCATAGGAGGTTCCGAGCAGTACTTC. Amino acids: CASIGGSEQYF. The gene calls are TRBV16 and TRBJ2-7, with a possible D match to TRBD2 (5 bases). V was pared by 7 bases and J by 6 bases, with 10 bases between. Germline V gene lookup returns CDR1 KGHSY and CDR2 FQNENV. The CDR3 totals 11 residues.

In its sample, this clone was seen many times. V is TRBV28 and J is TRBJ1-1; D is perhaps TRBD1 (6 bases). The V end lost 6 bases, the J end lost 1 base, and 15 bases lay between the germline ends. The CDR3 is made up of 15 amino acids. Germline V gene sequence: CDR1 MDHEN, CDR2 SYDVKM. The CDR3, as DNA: TGTGCCAGCAGAACAGGGATGGATACGAACACTGAAGCTTTCTTT. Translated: CASRTGMDTNTEAFF. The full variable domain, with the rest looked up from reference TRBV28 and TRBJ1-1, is DVKVTQSSRYLVKRTGEKVFLECVQDMDHENMFWYRQDPGLGLRLIYFSYDVKMKEKGDIPEGYSVSREKKERFSLILESASTNQTSMYLCASRTGMDTNTEAFFGQGTRLTVV.

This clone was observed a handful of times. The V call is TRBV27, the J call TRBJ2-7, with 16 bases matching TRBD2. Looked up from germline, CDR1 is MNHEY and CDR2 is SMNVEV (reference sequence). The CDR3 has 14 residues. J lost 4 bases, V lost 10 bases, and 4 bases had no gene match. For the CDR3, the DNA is TGTGCCACCACGGGACTAGCGGGAGGGTACGAGCAGTACTTC. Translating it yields CATTGLAGGYEQYF.